What follows is one TCR beta chain and its context. This record comes from a study of blood T cell repertoires in COVID-19. Overall study: Acute-phase and convalescent COVID-19 samples originated in the United States, Italy and Spain.

This CDR3 is 13 amino acids long. V was clipped by 3 bases and J by 3 bases, with 8 bases between them. Per the germline V gene, CDR1 is LGHDT and CDR2 is YNNKEL (reference sequence). In the original processing: Scientists estimated how many nucleated cells there were by amplifying reference gene primers. The assay was immunoSEQ multiplex PCR, and TCRdb's table has in-frame clones only and misses some. That table furnishes V, J and clone size, whereas the DNA furnished D and trimming. This table holds some 350,000 clones, around 91% found once. This clonotype was sampled from a man aged 18-30 years with active or convalescent COVID-19. The sample comprised peripheral blood. V usage is TRBV3-1 (or the pseudogene TRBV3-2) and J usage is TRBJ1-1, with a possible D match to TRBD1 (6 bases). The chain's CDR3 is CASSHGTYTEAFF. Written as DNA, the CDR3 is TGTGCCAGCAGCCATGGGACATACACTGAAGCTTTCTTT.